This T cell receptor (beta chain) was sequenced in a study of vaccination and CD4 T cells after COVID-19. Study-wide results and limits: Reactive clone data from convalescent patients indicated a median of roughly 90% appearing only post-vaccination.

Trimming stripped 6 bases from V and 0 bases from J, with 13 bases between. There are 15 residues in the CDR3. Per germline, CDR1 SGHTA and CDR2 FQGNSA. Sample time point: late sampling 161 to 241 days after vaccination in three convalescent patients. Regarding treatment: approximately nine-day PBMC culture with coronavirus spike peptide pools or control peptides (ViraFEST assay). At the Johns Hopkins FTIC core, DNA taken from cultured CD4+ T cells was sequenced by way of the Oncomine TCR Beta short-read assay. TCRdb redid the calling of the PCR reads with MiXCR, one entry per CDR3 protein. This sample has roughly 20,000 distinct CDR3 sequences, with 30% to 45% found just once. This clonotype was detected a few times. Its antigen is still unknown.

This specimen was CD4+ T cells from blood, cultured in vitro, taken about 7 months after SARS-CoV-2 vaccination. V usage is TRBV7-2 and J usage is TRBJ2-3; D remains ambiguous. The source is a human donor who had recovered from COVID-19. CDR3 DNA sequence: TGTGCCAGCAGTCTGCCCCTACAGAGCACAGATACGCAGTATTTT. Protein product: CASSLPLQSTDTQYF.